The sequence of this T cell receptor (beta chain) was determined in a study of blood T cells in healthy people across ages. A J-beta primer mix and a sample-barcoded 5' primer were used in a second PCR of about 7 to 11 cycles. TCRdb recomputed calls from the 5' RACE reads with MiXCR, one row per CDR3 protein. The table lists over 1,500,000 distinct CDR3 sequences, 30% to 40% of them singletons. The length of the CDR3 is 16 residues. V lost 2 bases to trimming and J lost 8 bases; unmatched junction nucleotides: 14. Germline CDR1 and CDR2: ENHRY and SYGVKD. Each sample gave at least 6.5 million isolated PBMCs.

The rearrangement joins TRBV10-3 to TRBJ1-1; 7 bases line up with TRBD1. This receptor was identified in a human donor in good health. What was sequenced was blood. The CDR3 nucleotides are TGTGCCATCAGTGAGAGGACAGGCCCGCGAGGGGAGGAAGCTTTCTTT. This sequence encodes CAISERTGPRGEEAFF.